One and the same sample provided the 10 T cell receptor beta chains below, sequenced in a study of shared clonotypes between healthy human individuals. Only in-frame clones appear in the TCRdb table, and some are missing; sequencing was by immunoSEQ multiplex PCR. The table records about 490,000 clones, approximately 81% of them present only once. Sequencing was performed on PBMCs. The receptors shown here come from a woman in her thirties or forties in good health. Some clones in this sample may be carry-over from other donors' samples.

A note on this clone: A far larger clone is one nucleotide away, so this likely arose from a read error. The chain employs TRBV2 and TRBJ1-2; the D is unclear. V was cut by 8 bases and J by 4 bases, with 17 bases left in between. CDR3 length: 14 residues. Germline CDR1 is SNHLY and CDR2 is FYNNEI. The CDR3 DNA is TGTGCCAGCGGTCTCACGGACCTTGGCTATGGCTACACCTTC. Encoded protein: CASGLTDLGYGYTF.

The rearrangement links TRBV7-9 to TRBJ1-4, with 12 nucleotides matching TRBD1. The germline V gene encodes CDR1 SEHNR and CDR2 FQNEAQ (reference sequence). Trimming took 3 bases from V and 7 from J; bases not matched to a gene: 15. This CDR3 comprises 19 residues. This chain's CDR3 is CASSLARLGQGARGEKLFF. CDR3 coding DNA: TGTGCCAGCAGCTTGGCCCGGTTGGGACAGGGGGCGCGAGGTGAAAAACTGTTTTTT.

The gene calls are TRBV29-1 and TRBJ2-1; 7 bases fit TRBD1. The length of the CDR3 is 12 residues. CDR1 SQVTM and CDR2 ANQGSEA come from the germline V gene. V lost 1 base, J lost 9 bases, and 3 bases stayed unmatched. CDR3 bases: TGCAGCGTTGAAGTCAGGGGGTCTGAGCAGTTCTTC. It translates to CSVEVRGSEQFF.

The V gene is TRBV28, the J gene TRBJ1-3, with a tentative D call TRBD1 (5 bases). The germline V gene encodes CDR1 MDHEN and CDR2 SYDVKM. The CDR3 is 13 residues long. The V and J ends lost 6 bases and 4 bases respectively, with 10 bases between them. The CDR3 region is CASRRGWGNTIYF. Here the CDR3 DNA reads TGTGCCAGCAGGAGGGGTTGGGGAAACACCATATATTTT.

The chain has TRBV28 and TRBJ2-1; D unclear. V was cut by 3 bases and J by 6 bases, with 15 bases left in between. The CDR3 is 15 amino acids. The germline V gene encodes CDR1 MDHEN and CDR2 SYDVKM. The CDR3 bases are TGTGCCAGCAGTTTTGGCGATCTACGATCCAATGAGCAGTTCTTC. Translation gives CASSFGDLRSNEQFF.

About this clone: Since a much larger clone is just one base distant, this may be a read error. Other nucleotide sequences in the sample specify the same CDR3. This chain links TRBV7-9 with TRBJ2-5; no firm D call. Germline V gene lookup returns CDR1 SEHNR and CDR2 FQNEAQ (reference sequence). The CDR3 loop spans 18 amino acids. The CDR3 spells CASTTPGTAKGPGETQYF. CDR3 nucleotides: TGTGCTAGCACCACCCCAGGAACTGCGAAGGGCCCTGGAGAGACCCAGTACTTC. Based on the CDR3 plus reference TRBV7-9 and TRBJ2-5, the full variable domain is DTGVSQNPRHKITKRGQNVTFRCDPISEHNRLYWYRQTLGQGPEFLTYFQNEAQLEKSRLLSDRFSAERPKGSFSTLEIQRTEQGDSAMYLCASTTPGTAKGPGETQYFGPGTRLLVL.

This clone was found many times. In the same sample, other DNA sequences code for this CDR3. The chain employs TRBV5-1 and TRBJ2-2, with 8 bases lining up with TRBD2. Trimming at V came to 4 bases and at J to 6 bases, leaving 20 bases not matched to a gene. Germline V lookup: CDR1 SGHRS, CDR2 YFSETQ. The CDR3 has 19 residues. CDR3 amino acids: CASSRVLVLAGLAPGELFF. In DNA, the CDR3 is TGCGCCAGCAGCAGGGTTTTAGTCCTAGCGGGTCTTGCCCCCGGGGAGCTGTTTTTT.

The J gene is TRBJ1-4, the V gene TRBV4-1; TRBD1 matches at 7 bases. CDR1 is MGHRA and CDR2 is YSYEKL in the germline V gene. With V trimmed by 3 bases and J by 5 bases, 9 bases remained unmatched. This CDR3 comprises 16 residues. Written as DNA, the CDR3 is TGCGCCAGCAGCCAGCCCCGGGGCAGGGGGAATGAAAAACTGTTTTTT. This codes for CASSQPRGRGNEKLFF.

The V and J genes are TRBV27 and TRBJ2-3; maybe TRBD2 (5 bases). From germline, CDR1 is MNHEY and CDR2 SMNVEV (reference sequence). V lost 5 bases, J lost 0 bases, and 21 bases lay in between. The CDR3 has 18 residues. This CDR3 is CASSTLMRADPSTDTQYF. CDR3 sequence (DNA): TGTGCCAGCAGTACCCTGATGAGAGCGGATCCTAGCACAGATACGCAGTATTTT.

This clone came up once. The rearrangement joins TRBV30 to TRBJ2-3; D gene ambiguous. Germline V gene sequence: CDR1 GTSNPN, CDR2 SVGIG (reference sequence). Trimming shortened V by 0 bases and J by 14 bases, and 21 bases separated the two germline ends. The CDR3 extends over 14 amino acids. As DNA, the CDR3 is TGTGCCTGGAGTGTACCCCCCGGAGAGGCCAACTGGTATTTT. The encoded protein is CAWSVPPGEANWYF.